This T cell receptor beta chain is from a study of cytomegalovirus exposure and HLA in healthy donors. Study findings and constraints: Compared with the roughly 670-donor mean, an Asian-associated ancestry cluster reportedly had fewer N-insertions, according to a later analysis.

All donors participated as healthy donors of bone marrow. There were likely unrecorded immune exposures, though donors were nominally healthy when sampled. This clone was counted a single time. Antigen specificity is unknown. PCR primers comprised 60 Vbeta and 13 Jbeta primers. In the study's own analysis: In a later analysis, the count reached some 83 million unique TCR beta chains, with approximately 11 million shared. Measured with immunoSEQ multiplex PCR; TCRdb has only the in-frame clones, and not every one. V and J calls and clone size are as listed in that table; D and trimming were resolved from the DNA. The data hold roughly 100,000 clones, with around 80% observed a single time. V was pared by 0 bases and J by 6 bases, with 20 bases of the junction left unmatched. This CDR3 has 21 residues. CDR1 SGHDN and CDR2 FVKESK come from the germline V gene.

The genes are TRBV14 and TRBJ2-3, with TRBD2 matching over 11 bases. This receptor was taken from a male donor in good health and CMV-seronegative. Source material: PBMCs. This chain's CDR3 is CASSQDPRGVRLAGSGDTQYF. The CDR3 nucleotides read TGTGCCAGCAGCCAAGATCCCCGGGGGGTGAGACTAGCGGGATCGGGCGATACGCAGTATTTT. The complete variable domain, with remaining parts taken from reference TRBV14 and TRBJ2-3, reads EAGVTQFPSHSVIEKGQTVTLRCDPISGHDNLYWYRRVMGKEIKFLLHFVKESKQDESGMPNNRFLAERTGGTYSTLKVQPAELEDSGVYFCASSQDPRGVRLAGSGDTQYFGPGTRLTVL.